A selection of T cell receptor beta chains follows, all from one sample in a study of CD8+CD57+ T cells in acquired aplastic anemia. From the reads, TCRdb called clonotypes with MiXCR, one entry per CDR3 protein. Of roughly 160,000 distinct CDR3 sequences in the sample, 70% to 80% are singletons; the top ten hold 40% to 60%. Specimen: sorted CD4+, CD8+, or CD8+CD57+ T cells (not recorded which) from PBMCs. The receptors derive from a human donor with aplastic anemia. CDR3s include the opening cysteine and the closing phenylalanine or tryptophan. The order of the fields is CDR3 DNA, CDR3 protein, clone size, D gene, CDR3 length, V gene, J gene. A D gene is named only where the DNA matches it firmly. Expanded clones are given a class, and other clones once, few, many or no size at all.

TGTGCCACCAGTGAGGGGCTAGCGGATACGGATGAGCAGTTCTTC	CATSEGLADTDEQFF	many	TRBD2	15	TRBV24-1	TRBJ2-1
TGTGCCAGCAGCTTAGCGCTTGGGACAGGGTTCTCTGGGGCCAACGTCCTGACTTTC	CASSLALGTGFSGANVLTF	NA	TRBD1	19	TRBV7-2	TRBJ2-6
TGTGCCAGCAGTCCTGAAGCTTTCTTT	CASSPEAFF	NA	NA	9	TRBV9	TRBJ1-1
TGCAGTGCTACGAGCGGCTACGAGCAGTACTTC	CSATSGYEQYF	few	NA	11	TRBV20-1	TRBJ2-7
TGCAGTTCGGACAGGGAGGCCTATGGCTACACCTTC	CSSDREAYGYTF	NA	TRBD1	12	TRBV20-1	TRBJ1-2
TGCAGCGTTGGTGGGGACTCCCTCCTCCACAATGAGCAGTTCTTC	CSVGGDSLLHNEQFF	many	NA	15	TRBV29-1	TRBJ2-1
TGTGCCAGCAGCTTAGCGGGACATTCCTACGAGCAGTACTTC	CASSLAGHSYEQYF	NA	NA	14	TRBV7-8	TRBJ2-7
TGTGCCAGCAGCGTAGAACCTGGGGCCAACGTCCTGACTTTC	CASSVEPGANVLTF	once	NA	14	TRBV9	TRBJ2-6
TGTGCCAGCAGCCCCCAGGCGGGGACTGAAGCTTTCTTT	CASSPQAGTEAFF	NA	NA	13	TRBV7-3	TRBJ1-1
TGCGCCAGCAGCTTGGCCATGGACTACTCCTACGAGCAGTACTTC	CASSLAMDYSYEQYF	NA	NA	15	TRBV5-1	TRBJ2-7
TGTGCCAGCAGCTCACAGGGAGGAGGTGAAAAACTGTTTTTT	CASSSQGGGEKLFF	NA	NA	14	TRBV7-8	TRBJ1-4
TGCAGTGCTCAGGGGGCCTACGAGCAGTACTTC	CSAQGAYEQYF	NA	TRBD1	11	TRBV29-1	TRBJ2-7
TGTGCCAGCAGCGTATACGGGGGAACAGATACGCAGTATTTT	CASSVYGGTDTQYF	NA	NA	14	TRBV9	TRBJ2-3
TGTGCCAGCAGAACAGGGTTCGGCGGGGAGCTGTTTTTT	CASRTGFGGELFF	NA	NA	13	TRBV2	TRBJ2-2
TGTGCCATCAGTGCTTCCCTAGGCACTGAAGCTTTCTTT	CAISASLGTEAFF	NA	NA	13	TRBV10-3	TRBJ1-1
TGCAGTGCTAGTTCGGGGAGATTGAAGAATGAGCAGTTCTTC	CSASSGRLKNEQFF	NA	NA	14	TRBV20-1	TRBJ2-1
TGTGCCACCCGCCGGGCCCACCTGGCTAATGAAAAACTGTTTTTT	CATRRAHLANEKLFF	NA	NA	15	TRBV6-1	TRBJ1-4
TGCAGTGCTAGGGATGTGGGGGGCCCCTATGGCTACACCTTC	CSARDVGGPYGYTF	NA	NA	14	TRBV20-1	TRBJ1-2
TGTGCCAGCAGCTCGGGACAGACGAACACTGAAGCTTTCTTT	CASSSGQTNTEAFF	NA	TRBD1	14	TRBV13	TRBJ1-1
TGCAGTGCGGAGATAATCTCCTACGAGCAGTACTTC	CSAEIISYEQYF	NA	NA	12	TRBV20-1	TRBJ2-7
TGTGCCAGCAGCCTTTACCCTCCGGGACAGGGGTACCGGGGCTACGAGCAGTACTTC	CASSLYPPGQGYRGYEQYF	few	TRBD1	19	TRBV3-1	TRBJ2-7
TGTGCCAGCAGTGGGGACGCCGGCGAGCAGTACTTC	CASSGDAGEQYF	NA	NA	12	TRBV2	TRBJ2-7
TGTGCCAGCAGCCTAAAATCCGGGACAGGGAAGGAAAAACTGTTTTTT	CASSLKSGTGKEKLFF	NA	TRBD1	16	TRBV7-9	TRBJ1-4
TGTGCCACCAGCAGAGGGCAGTCCGGGGAGCTGTTTTTT	CATSRGQSGELFF	NA	NA	13	TRBV15	TRBJ2-2
TGTGCCATCAGTGGGGTGGGGCCGAACACCGGGGAGCTGTTTTTT	CAISGVGPNTGELFF	NA	NA	15	TRBV10-3	TRBJ2-2
TGTGCCAGCAGCCGGACCGGGACGGAAGATCACACCTTC	CASSRTGTEDHTF	NA	NA	13	TRBV7-2	TRBJ1-2
TGTGCCAGCAGCCCGAGGACTGCCCTTGGTGAGCAGTTCTTC	CASSPRTALGEQFF	once	NA	14	TRBV7-9	TRBJ2-1
TGTGCCAGCCACTCGCGGACAGAGACCCATTACTTC	CASHSRTETHYF	NA	NA	12	TRBV10-1	TRBJ2-5
TGTGCCACCAGCCTAGAAAGGGCACCCAATCAGCCCCAGCATTTT	CATSLERAPNQPQHF	NA	NA	15	TRBV15	TRBJ1-5
TGTGCCACCAGAAGTGTCTACACCATATATTTT	CATRSVYTIYF	NA	NA	11	TRBV24-1	TRBJ1-3
TGTGCCAGCAGCTCGGGGGATATGTATGGCTACACCTTC	CASSSGDMYGYTF	NA	NA	13	TRBV13	TRBJ1-2
TGTGCCAGCAGCCCTGGGCAAGGAGCGGGTCGCCAAGAGACCCAGTACTTC	CASSPGQGAGRQETQYF	NA	NA	17	TRBV7-2	TRBJ2-5
TGTGCCAGCGGCCGGGCCATGATCTTGAACACTGAAGCTTTCTTT	CASGRAMILNTEAFF	NA	NA	15	TRBV2	TRBJ1-1
TGTGCCAGCAGCCGACGGACTACCACAGATACGCAGTATTTT	CASSRRTTTDTQYF	NA	NA	14	TRBV12-3/TRBV12-4	TRBJ2-3
TGTGCCAGCAGCTGGACTAGCGGGAGCGGAGAGACCCAGTACTTC	CASSWTSGSGETQYF	once	TRBD2	15	TRBV7-2	TRBJ2-5
TGTGCCAGCAGCCTGGGACAGGGGGGACAAGGCTACACCTTC	CASSLGQGGQGYTF	NA	TRBD1	14	TRBV5-6	TRBJ1-2
TGCGCCAGCAGCCAAGACGGGGGGAACACCGGGGAGCTGTTTTTT	CASSQDGGNTGELFF	NA	NA	15	TRBV4-1	TRBJ2-2
TGTGCCAGCAGCCAAGAAGGGGTAACCCAGTACTTC	CASSQEGVTQYF	NA	NA	12	TRBV14	TRBJ2-5
TGCAGTGCCGAAGGGGACGGCAATCAGCCCCAGCATTTT	CSAEGDGNQPQHF	NA	NA	13	TRBV20-1	TRBJ1-5
TGCGCCGGGAACGAACCCGCCGGACAGGGTGAAGAGCAGTACTTC	CAGNEPAGQGEEQYF	NA	TRBD1	15	TRBV5-1	TRBJ2-7
TGCAGTGCTTACAGGGGAGGGAGTCAGCCCCAGCATTTT	CSAYRGGSQPQHF	NA	TRBD1	13	TRBV20-1	TRBJ1-5
TGCGCCAGCAGCCAAGAGTATCCGGGTGGCAATGAGCAGTTCTTC	CASSQEYPGGNEQFF	NA	NA	15	TRBV4-3	TRBJ2-1
TGTGCCAGCAGCCACGGGACTAGCGGGAGAGGGTCAGAGACCCAGTACTTC	CASSHGTSGRGSETQYF	NA	TRBD2	17	TRBV7-8	TRBJ2-5
TGCAGTGCTAGAGCCGCCCTCGGGGTCGCTGAAGCTTTCTTT	CSARAALGVAEAFF	NA	NA	14	TRBV20-1	TRBJ1-1
TGTGCCAGCAGTCCAGTTTCGGTTAATTCACCCCTCCACTTT	CASSPVSVNSPLHF	NA	NA	14	TRBV28	TRBJ1-6
TGTGCCAGCAGCATGTGGGACATCACACAGCCCCAGCATTTT	CASSMWDITQPQHF	once	NA	14	TRBV5-5	TRBJ1-5
TGCAGTGCCAGCCGGGAAGCCCGAAACAATGAGCAGTTCTTC	CSASREARNNEQFF	NA	NA	14	TRBV20-1	TRBJ2-1
TGCAGTACGCTGGTTCCGGGGCTCAATGAGCAGTTCTTC	CSTLVPGLNEQFF	NA	NA	13	TRBV20-1	TRBJ2-1
TGTGCCAGCAGCGTAGAGACAGGGGGCAACACAGATACGCAGTATTTT	CASSVETGGNTDTQYF	NA	TRBD1	16	TRBV9	TRBJ2-3
TGCAGCGTTGCGGAACAGGGAAATGTCTACACCTTC	CSVAEQGNVYTF	NA	NA	12	TRBV29-1	TRBJ1-2
TGTGCCAGCAGCTCAGCAGGGGCCCCTCCCTACGAGCAGTACTTC	CASSSAGAPPYEQYF	NA	NA	15	TRBV7-9	TRBJ2-7
TGCAGTGCTAGAGATCTCCAGGAGTCGAATTCACCCCTCCACTTT	CSARDLQESNSPLHF	NA	NA	15	TRBV20-1	TRBJ1-6
TGCAGTGCATCCGGTGGCGGGGGGATGGAGACCCAGTACTTC	CSASGGGGMETQYF	NA	TRBD2	14	TRBV20-1	TRBJ2-5
TGCAGTGCTCAAATCGGACAGGGATATTTGAAGACCCAGTACTTC	CSAQIGQGYLKTQYF	NA	TRBD1	15	TRBV20-1	TRBJ2-5